This paragraph covers one T cell receptor beta chain sequence. Its antigen is still unknown. Assay: immunoSEQ multiplex PCR; the TCRdb copy retains only in-frame clones and omits some. The sample has tens of thousands of clones, roughly three quarters seen once. CDR1 SGHAT and CDR2 FQNNGV come from the germline V gene. The V gene lost 5 bases and the J gene lost 0 bases, with 18 bases spanning the gap. CDR3 length equals 17 residues. This entry is derived from a study of vaccination effects on CD4 cells after COVID-19. With the ViraFEST assay, the study expanded antigen-specific CD4+ T cells using viral peptide pools, then sequenced them. Scientists isolated CD4+ T cells after a roughly 9-day culture period ended. Vaccinees lacked prior SARS-CoV-2 infection and tested negative for nucleocapsid antibodies. Two million PBMC were placed in each well, which was supplemented with 10 IU/ml IL-2 and roughly 10 ug/ml peptides.

The study's findings and limits: Marked clonal contraction of infection- and vaccine-induced clones was seen late after vaccination.

The input for sequencing was CD4+ T cells from PBMCs cultured with HCoV-OC43 spike peptides, taken before COVID-19 vaccination. Subset reported: HCoV-OC43 spike overlapping peptide pool stimulation. The V call is TRBV11-2, the J call TRBJ2-3; a possible D gene is TRBD2 (6 bases). This sequence was found in a human donor who received a COVID-19 vaccine. The CDR3 DNA reads TGTGCCAGCAGCCCAAAGGGTGGCGGGACCAGCACAGATACGCAGTATTTT. Its translation: CASSPKGGGTSTDTQYF.